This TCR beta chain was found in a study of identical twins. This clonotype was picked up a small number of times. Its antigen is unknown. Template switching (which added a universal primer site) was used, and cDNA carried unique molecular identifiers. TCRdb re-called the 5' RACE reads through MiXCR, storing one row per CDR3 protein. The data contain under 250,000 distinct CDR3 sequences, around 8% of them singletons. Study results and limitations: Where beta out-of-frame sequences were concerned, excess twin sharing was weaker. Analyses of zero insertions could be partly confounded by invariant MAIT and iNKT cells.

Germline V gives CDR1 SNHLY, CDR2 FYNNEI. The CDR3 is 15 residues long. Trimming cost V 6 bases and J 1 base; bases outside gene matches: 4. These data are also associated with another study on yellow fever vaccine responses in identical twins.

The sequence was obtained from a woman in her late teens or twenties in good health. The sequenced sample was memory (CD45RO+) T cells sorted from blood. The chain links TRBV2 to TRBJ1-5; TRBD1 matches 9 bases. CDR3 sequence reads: CASSGGTGSNQPQHF. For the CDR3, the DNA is TGTGCCAGCAGCGGGGGGACAGGGAGCAATCAGCCCCAGCATTTT.